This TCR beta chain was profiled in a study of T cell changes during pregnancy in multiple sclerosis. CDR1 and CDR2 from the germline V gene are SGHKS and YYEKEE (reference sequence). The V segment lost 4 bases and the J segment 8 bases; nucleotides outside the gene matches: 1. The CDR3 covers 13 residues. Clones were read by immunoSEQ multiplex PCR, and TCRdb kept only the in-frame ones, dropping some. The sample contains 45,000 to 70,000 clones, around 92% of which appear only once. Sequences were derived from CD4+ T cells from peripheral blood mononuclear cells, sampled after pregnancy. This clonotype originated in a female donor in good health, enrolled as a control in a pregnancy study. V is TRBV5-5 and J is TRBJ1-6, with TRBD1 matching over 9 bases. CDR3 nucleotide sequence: TGTGCCAGCAGCAGACAGGGGGATTCACCCCTCCACTTT. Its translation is CASSRQGDSPLHF.